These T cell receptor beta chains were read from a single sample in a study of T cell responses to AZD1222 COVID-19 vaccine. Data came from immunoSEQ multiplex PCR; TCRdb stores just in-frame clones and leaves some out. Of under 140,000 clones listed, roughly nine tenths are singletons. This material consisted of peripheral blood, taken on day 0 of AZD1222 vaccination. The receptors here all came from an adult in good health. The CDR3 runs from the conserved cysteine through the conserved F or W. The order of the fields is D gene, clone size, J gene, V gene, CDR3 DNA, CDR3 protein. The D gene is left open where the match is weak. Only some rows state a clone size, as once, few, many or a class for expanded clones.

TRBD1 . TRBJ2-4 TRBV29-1 TGCAGCGCCGGGGACAGGGGATTAAACATTCAGTACTTC CSAGDRGLNIQYF
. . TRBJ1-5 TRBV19 TGTGCCAGTAATGGCCAGGTGTATCAGCCCCAGCATTTT CASNGQVYQPQHF
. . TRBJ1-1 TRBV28 TGTGCCAGCAGTTTAGGGACTCTTACACCGGCCATGAACACTGAAGCTTTCTTT CASSLGTLTPAMNTEAFF
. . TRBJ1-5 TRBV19 TGTGCCAGTAGTATAGGAAGCAGGGGACATTTTCAGCCCCAGCATTTT CASSIGSRGHFQPQHF
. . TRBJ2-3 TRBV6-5 TGTGCCAGCAGTTACTCCATGTGGCGGTCCACAGATACGCAGTATTTT CASSYSMWRSTDTQYF
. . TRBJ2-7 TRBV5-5 TGTGCCAGCAGCTTGGAGGCTTCAGCCTACGAGCAGTACTTC CASSLEASAYEQYF
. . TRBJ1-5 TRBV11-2 TGTGCCAGCAGCTTAGGTTGGGGACAGCCCCAGCATTTT CASSLGWGQPQHF
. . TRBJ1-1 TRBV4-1 TGCGCCAGCAGTTTTCGGGACGACGCTTTCTTT CASSFRDDAFF
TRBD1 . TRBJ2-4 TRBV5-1 TGCGCCAGCAGGTTGAAATTAGAACAGGGGGTAGCCAAAAACATTCAGTACTTC CASRLKLEQGVAKNIQYF
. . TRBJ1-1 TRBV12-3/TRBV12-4 TGTGCCAGCAGAGTGGGACAGAACACTGAAGCTTTCTTT CASRVGQNTEAFF
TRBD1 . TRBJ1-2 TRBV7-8 TGTGCCAGCAGCTCTGGGACAGGGAAGAATGGCTACACCTTC CASSSGTGKNGYTF
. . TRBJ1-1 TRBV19 TGTGCCAGTAGCCCCGGGGGCACTGAAGCTTTCTTT CASSPGGTEAFF
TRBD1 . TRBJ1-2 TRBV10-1 TGCGCCAGCAGTGGACAGGGCCTCTATGGCTACACCTTC CASSGQGLYGYTF
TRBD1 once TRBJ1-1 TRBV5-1 TGCGCCAGCAGCTTGGCCCAGACAGGGGCACTAGCTTTCTTT CASSLAQTGALAFF
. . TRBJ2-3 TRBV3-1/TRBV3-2 TGTGCCAGCAGCCAAGATACCCGGGACGGGGGGCAAGATACGCAGTATTTT CASSQDTRDGGQDTQYF
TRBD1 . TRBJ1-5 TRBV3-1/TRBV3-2 TGTGCCAGCAGCGGGACAGGGGGAAGTCAGCCCCAGCATTTT CASSGTGGSQPQHF
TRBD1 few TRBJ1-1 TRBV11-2 TGTGCCAGCAGCTCAACTGCCACGGGACAGGGGAACACTGAAGCTTTCTTT CASSSTATGQGNTEAFF
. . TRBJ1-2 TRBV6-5 TGTGCCAGCAGCTCCGTCGGTTGGGATGGCTACACCTTC CASSSVGWDGYTF
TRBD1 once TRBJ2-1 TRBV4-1 TGCGCCAGCAGCCATTTGGGACAGAACTACAATGAGCAGTTCTTC CASSHLGQNYNEQFF
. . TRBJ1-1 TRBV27 TGTGCCAGCAGTTTCAAGACGTCGAACACTGAAGCTTTCTTT CASSFKTSNTEAFF
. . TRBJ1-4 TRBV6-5 TGTGCCAGCAGTTCCGCGGACATGGTTGGTGAAAAACTGTTTTTT CASSSADMVGEKLFF
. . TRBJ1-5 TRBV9 TGTGCCAGCAGCGTAGGTGGGACCCAACATCAGCCCCAGCATTTT CASSVGGTQHQPQHF